This T cell receptor beta chain was captured in a study of T-cell memory formation after mild COVID-19. TCR alpha and TCR beta cDNA libraries carrying sample barcodes and UMIs were produced by 5'RACE using constant-segment primers. TCRdb ran MiXCR on the 5' RACE reads and lists one entry per CDR3 protein. The sample shows fewer than 250,000 distinct CDR3 sequences, 15% of them seen only once. The CDR3 runs to 14 residues. The germline V and J ends were trimmed by 5 bases and 7 bases, with 17 bases remaining between them. Germline CDR1 reads SGHTA; CDR2 reads FQGTGA. Sample: PBMCs or a T cell subset sorted from them (not recorded which). This clonotype originated in an adult woman who had mild COVID-19 (a few samples of this study predate the infection). Cell type and time point are not known. The J gene is TRBJ1-1, the V gene TRBV7-3; maybe TRBD1 (5 bases). The CDR3: CASSLGPGTIEAFF. The CDR3 bases are TGTGCCAGCAGCCTAGGCCCCGGGACGATTGAAGCTTTCTTT. Full variable domain (rest looked up from reference TRBV7-3 and TRBJ1-1): GAGVSQTPSNKVTEKGKYVELRCDPISGHTALYWYRQSLGQGPEFLIYFQGTGAADDSGLPNDRFFAVRPEGSVSTLKIQRTERGDSAVYLCASSLGPGTIEAFFGQGTRLTVV.